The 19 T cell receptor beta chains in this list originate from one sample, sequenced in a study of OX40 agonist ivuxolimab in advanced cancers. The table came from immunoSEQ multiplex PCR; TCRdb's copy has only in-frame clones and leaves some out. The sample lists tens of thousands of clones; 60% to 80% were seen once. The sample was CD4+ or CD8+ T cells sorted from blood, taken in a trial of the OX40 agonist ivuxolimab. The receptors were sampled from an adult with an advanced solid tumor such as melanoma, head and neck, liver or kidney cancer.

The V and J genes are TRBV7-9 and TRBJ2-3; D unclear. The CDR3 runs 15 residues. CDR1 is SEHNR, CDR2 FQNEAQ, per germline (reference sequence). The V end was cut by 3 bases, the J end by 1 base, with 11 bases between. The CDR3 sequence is CASSLGGVGTDTQYF. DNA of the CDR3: TGTGCCAGCAGCTTGGGTGGGGTCGGCACAGATACGCAGTATTTT.

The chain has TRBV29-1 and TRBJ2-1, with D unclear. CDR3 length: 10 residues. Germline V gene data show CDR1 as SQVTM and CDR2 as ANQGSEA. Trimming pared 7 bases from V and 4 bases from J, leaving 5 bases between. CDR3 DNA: TGCAGCGGTTCTTACAATGAGCAGTTCTTC. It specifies CSGSYNEQFF.

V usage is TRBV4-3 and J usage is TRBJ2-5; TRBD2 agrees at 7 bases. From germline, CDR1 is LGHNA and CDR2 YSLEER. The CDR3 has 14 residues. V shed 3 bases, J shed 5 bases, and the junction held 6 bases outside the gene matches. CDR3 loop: CASSQGGGWETQYF. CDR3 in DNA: TGCGCCAGCAGCCAGGGCGGGGGATGGGAGACCCAGTACTTC.

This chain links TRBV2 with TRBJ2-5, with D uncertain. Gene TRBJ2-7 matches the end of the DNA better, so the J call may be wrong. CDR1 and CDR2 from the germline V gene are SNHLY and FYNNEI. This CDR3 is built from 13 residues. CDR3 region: CASQALSSYEQYF. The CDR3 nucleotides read TGTGCCAGCCAAGCCTTAAGCTCCTACGAGCAGTACTTC.

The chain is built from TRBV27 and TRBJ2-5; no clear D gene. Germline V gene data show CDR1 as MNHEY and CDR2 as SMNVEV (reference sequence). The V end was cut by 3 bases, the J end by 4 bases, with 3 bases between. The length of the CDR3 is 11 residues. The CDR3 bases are TGTGCCAGCAGTTTCAGAGAGACCCAGTACTTC. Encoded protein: CASSFRETQYF.

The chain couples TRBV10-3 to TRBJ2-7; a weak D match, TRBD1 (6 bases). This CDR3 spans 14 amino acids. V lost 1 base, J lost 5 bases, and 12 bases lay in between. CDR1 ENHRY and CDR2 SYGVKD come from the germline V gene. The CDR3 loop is CAISEYRVGDEQYF. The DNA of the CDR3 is TGTGCCATCAGTGAGTACAGGGTCGGCGACGAGCAGTACTTC.

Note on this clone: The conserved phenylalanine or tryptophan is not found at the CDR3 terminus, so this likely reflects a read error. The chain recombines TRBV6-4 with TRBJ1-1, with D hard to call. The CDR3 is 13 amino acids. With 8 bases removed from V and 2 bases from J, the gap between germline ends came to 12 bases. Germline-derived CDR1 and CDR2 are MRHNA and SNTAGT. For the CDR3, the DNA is TGTGCCAGCGCCTCCACCCTAAACACTGAAGCTTTCCTT. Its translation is CASASTLNTEAFL.

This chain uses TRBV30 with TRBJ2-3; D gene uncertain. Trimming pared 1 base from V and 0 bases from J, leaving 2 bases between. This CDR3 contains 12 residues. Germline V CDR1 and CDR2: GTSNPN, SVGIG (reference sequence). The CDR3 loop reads CAWSASTDTQYF. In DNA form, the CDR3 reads TGTGCCTGGAGTGCAAGCACAGATACGCAGTATTTT.

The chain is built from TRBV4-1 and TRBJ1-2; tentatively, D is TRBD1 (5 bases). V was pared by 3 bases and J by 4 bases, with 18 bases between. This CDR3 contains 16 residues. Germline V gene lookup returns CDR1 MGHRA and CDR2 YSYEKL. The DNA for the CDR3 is TGCGCCAGCAGCCAGGGGATGTGGGGCGCCGGCTATGGCTACACCTTC. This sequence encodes CASSQGMWGAGYGYTF.

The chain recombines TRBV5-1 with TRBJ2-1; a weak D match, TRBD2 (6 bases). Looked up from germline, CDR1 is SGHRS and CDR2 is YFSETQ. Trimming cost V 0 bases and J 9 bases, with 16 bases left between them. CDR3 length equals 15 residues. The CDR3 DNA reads TGCGCCAGCAGCTTGGGGGACTCAGGCCTACGTGAGCAGTTCTTC. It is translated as CASSLGDSGLREQFF.

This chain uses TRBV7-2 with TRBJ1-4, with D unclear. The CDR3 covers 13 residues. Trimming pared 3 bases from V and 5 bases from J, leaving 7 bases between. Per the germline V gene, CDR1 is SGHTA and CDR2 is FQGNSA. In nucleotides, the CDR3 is TGTGCCAGCAGCTTGGCGGGGAATGAAAAACTGTTTTTT. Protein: CASSLAGNEKLFF.

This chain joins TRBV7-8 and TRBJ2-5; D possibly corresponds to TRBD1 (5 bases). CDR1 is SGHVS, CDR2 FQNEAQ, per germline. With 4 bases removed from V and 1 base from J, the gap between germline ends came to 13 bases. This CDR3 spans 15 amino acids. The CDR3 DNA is TGTGCCAGCAGCTCCGCAGACAGCACCCAAGAGACCCAGTACTTC. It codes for CASSSADSTQETQYF.

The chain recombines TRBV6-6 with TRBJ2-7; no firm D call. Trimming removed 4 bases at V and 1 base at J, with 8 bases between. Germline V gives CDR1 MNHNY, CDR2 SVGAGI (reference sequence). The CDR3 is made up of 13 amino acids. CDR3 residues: CASSFAGSYEQYF. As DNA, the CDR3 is TGTGCCAGCAGTTTCGCCGGGTCCTACGAGCAGTACTTC.

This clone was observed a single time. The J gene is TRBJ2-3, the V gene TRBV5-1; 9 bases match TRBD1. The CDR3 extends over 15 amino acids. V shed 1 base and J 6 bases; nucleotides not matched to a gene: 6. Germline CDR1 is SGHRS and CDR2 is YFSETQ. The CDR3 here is CASSLYGTGRDTQYF. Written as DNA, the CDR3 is TGCGCCAGCAGCTTGTATGGGACAGGGCGGGATACGCAGTATTTT.

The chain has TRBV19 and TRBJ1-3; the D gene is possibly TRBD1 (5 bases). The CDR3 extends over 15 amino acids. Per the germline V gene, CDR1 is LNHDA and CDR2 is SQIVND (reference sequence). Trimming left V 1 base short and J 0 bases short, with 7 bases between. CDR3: CASSIGGNSGNTIYF. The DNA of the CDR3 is TGTGCCAGTAGTATAGGGGGCAACTCTGGAAACACCATATATTTT.

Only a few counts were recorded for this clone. CDR3 in amino acids: CASYRGTSTDTQYF. CDR3 nucleotide sequence: TGCGCCAGTTACCGAGGGACTAGCACAGATACGCAGTATTTT. This chain connects TRBV5-1 to TRBJ2-3; D may be TRBD2 (6 bases). Germline lookup yields CDR1 SGHRS and CDR2 YFSETQ. The V end lost 8 bases, the J end lost 0 bases, and 13 bases lay between the germline ends. The CDR3 loop spans 14 amino acids.

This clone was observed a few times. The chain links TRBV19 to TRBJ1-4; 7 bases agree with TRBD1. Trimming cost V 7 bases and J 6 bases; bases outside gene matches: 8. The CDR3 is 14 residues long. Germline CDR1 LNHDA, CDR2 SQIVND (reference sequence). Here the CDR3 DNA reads TGTGCCAGTAAAAGGACAGGTTGGGATGAAAAACTGTTTTTT. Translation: CASKRTGWDEKLFF.

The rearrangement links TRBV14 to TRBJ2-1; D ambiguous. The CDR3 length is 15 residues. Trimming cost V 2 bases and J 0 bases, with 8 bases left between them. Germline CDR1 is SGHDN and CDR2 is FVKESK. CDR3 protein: CASSQLWSSYNEQFF. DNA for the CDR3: TGTGCCAGCAGCCAACTGTGGAGCTCCTACAATGAGCAGTTCTTC.

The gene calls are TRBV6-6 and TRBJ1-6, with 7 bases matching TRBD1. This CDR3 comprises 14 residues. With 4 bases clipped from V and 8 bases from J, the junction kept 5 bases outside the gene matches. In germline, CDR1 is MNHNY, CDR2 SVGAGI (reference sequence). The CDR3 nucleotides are TGTGCCAGCAGTTTCGGACAGGCTTATTCACCCCTCCACTTT. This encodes CASSFGQAYSPLHF.